This T cell receptor (beta chain) was recorded in a study of prognosis after radiotherapy for stage I lung cancer (TCRdb year 2021). Study-wide context: Between early 2018 and January 2019, roughly 19 patients with stage I NSCLC were enrolled in Nanjing, China. Tumor histology was squamous cell carcinoma in more than 5 patients and adenocarcinoma in some 12. SBRT was not combined with any concurrent therapy in any patient. Four of the 19 patients developed distant metastases after SBRT, at a median of around 7 months; the other 15 showed no significant progression. The cohort included 10 to 15 men and a handful of women, with a median age of around 70 years and a range of about 53 to 85 years. Every patient was deemed medically inoperable, more than ten because of comorbidities and over five because they refused surgery. Peripheral blood TCR beta repertoires were profiled in stage I NSCLC patients before and after stereotactic body radiotherapy, and the study then linked these repertoires to distant failure. About five patients had oligometastatic NSCLC after surgical resection of the primary tumor, and 13 to 15 had newly diagnosed primary stage I lung tumors. The study sequenced about 38 blood samples from 19 patients, one before and one after SBRT per patient. Using image-guided IMRT or VMAT, SBRT was delivered in 3 to 5 fractions at a biologically effective dose of at least 100 Gy. Overall results and qualifications from the work: All reported P values were unadjusted for multiple comparisons. The study was limited by the small cohort and short follow-up, and independent validation of the study findings is required. Tumor specificity of expanded TCR clones was not determined. After SBRT, the number of unique TCR clones decreased (median approximately 10,000 before versus fewer than 7,500 after; Wilcoxon paired P=0.011). Post-SBRT Shannon entropy and its change from baseline were lower in patients who developed distant metastases; baseline Shannon entropy was not associated with metastases. Differences in TRBV and TRBJ usage frequencies by metastasis status were reportedly observed in two V genes at baseline and in 8 to 10 V and two J genes after SBRT.

The CDR3 numbers 14 residues from cysteine through phenylalanine. Only CDR3 DNA is held: 42 bases, read in frame from base 1. At the junction V is shortened by 8 bases and J by 5 bases; bases outside the gene matches: 11. Two rounds of multiplex PCR were performed to amplify the TCR beta CDR3 region from genomic DNA. In the first PCR round, primers specific to each TRBV and TRBJ gene were used, and the primer sequences were filed in Chinese patent CN105087789A. The second PCR round used universal primers. The Roche High Pure PCR Template Preparation Kit was used to extract genomic DNA from frozen PBMCs. Libraries were sequenced paired-end with 151 bp reads on an Illumina HiSeq 3000. The paper's data handling went like this. CutAdapt was used to remove raw reads lacking the multiplex PCR primer sequences. PEAR was used to merge high-quality paired reads into contigs. By aligning each contig to reference sequences, MiXCR assigned the TRB V, D and J gene segments to that contig. CDR3 sequences were clustered by base quality and sequence similarity to remove sequencing errors. Shannon entropy, normalized by the natural log of the productive TCR sequence number, served as the measure of diversity. Clonality was computed as one minus the ratio of Shannon entropy to the natural log of the number of unique clonotypes. The Youden index of ROC curves was used to select progression-free survival cut-offs for repertoire metrics, and analyses were performed in R 3.5.3. TCRdb itself trimmed the public reads at Q25 with fastp, ran MiXCR and retained productive beta chains. All rows with the same CDR3 protein become a single entry with the most common DNA and genes. What appears here as the V and J calls and clone size reflects TCRdb's work, not the paper's. The sample table contains about 21,000 distinct CDR3 sequences; only one count was recorded for 35% to 45% of them. The top ten hold approximately 34% of the sample.

In regard to this clonotype: The antigen it binds to is not known. Base qualities were left out, and no much larger clone turns up one base away.

A history of other malignancies or of prior chemotherapy or radiotherapy was absent in all patients, and node-negative disease was shown on CT and PET/CT in all patients. At each of two time points, around 5.9 milliliters of peripheral venous blood were collected in EDTA tubes. PBMCs were isolated by Ficoll-Paque Plus density-gradient centrifugation. Samples were stored at -80°C immediately after collection until analysis. The sample was PBMCs, taken before or after stereotactic body radiation therapy (not recorded which). The sequence was obtained from a donor at least 50 years old with non-small cell lung cancer. In this chain, TRBV12-3 or TRBV12-4 is recombined with TRBJ2-5, with TRBD2 identical over 7 junction bases. This receptor carries the CDR3 CASLSGGSRETQYF. The nucleotide sequence reads as follows: TGTGCCAGCCTCAGTGGCGGGAGTAGGGAGACCCAGTACTTC.